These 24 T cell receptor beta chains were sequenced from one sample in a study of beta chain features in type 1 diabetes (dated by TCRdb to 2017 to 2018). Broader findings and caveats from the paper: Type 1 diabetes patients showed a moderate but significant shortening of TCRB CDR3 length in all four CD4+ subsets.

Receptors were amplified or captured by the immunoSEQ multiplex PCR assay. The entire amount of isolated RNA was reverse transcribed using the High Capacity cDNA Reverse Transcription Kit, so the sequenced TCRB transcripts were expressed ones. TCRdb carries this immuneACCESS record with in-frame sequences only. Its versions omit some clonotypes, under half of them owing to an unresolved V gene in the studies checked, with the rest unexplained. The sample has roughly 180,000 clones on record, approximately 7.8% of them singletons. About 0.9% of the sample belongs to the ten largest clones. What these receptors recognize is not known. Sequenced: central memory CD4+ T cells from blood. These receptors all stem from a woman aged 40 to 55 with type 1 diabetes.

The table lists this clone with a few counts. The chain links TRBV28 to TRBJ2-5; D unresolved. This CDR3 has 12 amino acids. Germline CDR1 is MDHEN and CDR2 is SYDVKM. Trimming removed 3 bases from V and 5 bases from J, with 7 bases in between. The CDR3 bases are TGTGCCAGCAGTTTCCCGCGGGAGACCCAGTACTTC. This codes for CASSFPRETQYF.

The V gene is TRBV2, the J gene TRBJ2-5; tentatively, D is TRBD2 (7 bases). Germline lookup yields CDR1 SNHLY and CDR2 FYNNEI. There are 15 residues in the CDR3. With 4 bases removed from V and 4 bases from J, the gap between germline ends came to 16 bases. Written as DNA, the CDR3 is TGTGCCAGCAGTGGGGGGGGCGGTTCGGGAGAGACCCAGTACTTC. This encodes CASSGGGGSGETQYF. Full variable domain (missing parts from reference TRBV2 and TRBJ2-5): EPEVTQTPSHQVTQMGQEVILRCVPISNHLYFYWYRQILGQKVEFLVSFYNNEISEKSEIFDDQFSVERPDGSNFTLKIRSTKLEDSAMYFCASSGGGGSGETQYFGPGTRLLVL.

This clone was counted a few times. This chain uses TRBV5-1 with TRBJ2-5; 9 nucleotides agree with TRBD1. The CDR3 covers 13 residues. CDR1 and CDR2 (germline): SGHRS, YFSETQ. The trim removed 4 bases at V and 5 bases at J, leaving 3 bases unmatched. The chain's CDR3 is CASSRGQGETQYF. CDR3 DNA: TGCGCCAGCAGCCGCGGACAGGGGGAGACCCAGTACTTC.

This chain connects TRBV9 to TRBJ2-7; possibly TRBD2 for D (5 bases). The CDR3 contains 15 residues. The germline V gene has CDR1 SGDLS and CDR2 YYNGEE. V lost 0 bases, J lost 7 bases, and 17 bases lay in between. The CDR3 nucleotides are TGTGCCAGCAGCGTAGGAGGGCAGTGGGGTACGGAGCAGTACTTC. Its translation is CASSVGGQWGTEQYF.

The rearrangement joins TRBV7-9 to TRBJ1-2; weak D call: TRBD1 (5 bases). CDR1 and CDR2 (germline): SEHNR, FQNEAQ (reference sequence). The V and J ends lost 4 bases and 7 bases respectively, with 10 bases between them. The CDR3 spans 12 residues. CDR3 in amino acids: CASSWERGGYTF. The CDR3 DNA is TGTGCCAGCAGCTGGGAAAGGGGTGGCTACACCTTC.

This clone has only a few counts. The CDR3 loop is CASSYSNSGVGGYTF. The CDR3, as DNA: TGTGCCAGCAGTTACTCGAATTCAGGGGTGGGTGGCTACACCTTC. The chain is built from TRBV6-5 and TRBJ1-2; maybe TRBD1 (6 bases). Germline V gene lookup returns CDR1 MNHEY and CDR2 SVGAGI. This CDR3 is built from 15 residues. V dropped 0 bases and J dropped 7 bases, with 15 bases sitting between them.

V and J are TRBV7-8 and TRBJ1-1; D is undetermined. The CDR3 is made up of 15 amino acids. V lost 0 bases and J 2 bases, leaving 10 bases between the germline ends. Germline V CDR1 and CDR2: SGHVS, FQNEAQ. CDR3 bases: TGTGCCAGCAGCTTAGCGGAGAAGACCAACACTGAAGCTTTCTTT. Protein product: CASSLAEKTNTEAFF. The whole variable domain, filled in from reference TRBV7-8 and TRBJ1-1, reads GAGVSQSPRYKVAKRGQDVALRCDPISGHVSLFWYQQALGQGPEFLTYFQNEAQLDKSGLPSDRFFAERPEGSVSTLKIQRTQQEDSAVYLCASSLAEKTNTEAFFGQGTRLTVV.

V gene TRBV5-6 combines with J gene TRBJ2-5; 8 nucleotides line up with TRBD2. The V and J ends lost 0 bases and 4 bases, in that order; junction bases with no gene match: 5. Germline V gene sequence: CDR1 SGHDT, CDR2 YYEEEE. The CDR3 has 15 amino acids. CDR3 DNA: TGTGCCAGCAGCTTGGCCACCGGGGGGGGAGAGACCCAGTACTTC. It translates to CASSLATGGGETQYF.

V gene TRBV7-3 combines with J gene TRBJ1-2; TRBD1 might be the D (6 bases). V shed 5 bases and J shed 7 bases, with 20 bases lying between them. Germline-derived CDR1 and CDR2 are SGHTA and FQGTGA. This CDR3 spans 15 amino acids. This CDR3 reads CASSPSFRGAGGYTF. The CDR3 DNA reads TGTGCCAGCAGCCCCTCCTTCCGGGGGGCGGGTGGCTACACCTTC.

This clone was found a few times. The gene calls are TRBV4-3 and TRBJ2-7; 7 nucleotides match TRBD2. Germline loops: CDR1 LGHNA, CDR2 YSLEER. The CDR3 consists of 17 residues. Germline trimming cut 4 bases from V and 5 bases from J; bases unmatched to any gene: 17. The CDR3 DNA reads TGCGCCAGCAGCCCTGTTGGTAGGGGCGGGGGAGGCGACGAGCAGTACTTC. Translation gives CASSPVGRGGGGDEQYF.

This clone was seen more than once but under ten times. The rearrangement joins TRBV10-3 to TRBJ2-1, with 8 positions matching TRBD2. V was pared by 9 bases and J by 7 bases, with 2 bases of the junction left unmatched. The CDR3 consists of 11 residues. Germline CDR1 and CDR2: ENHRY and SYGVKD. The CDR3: CAIGLANEQFF. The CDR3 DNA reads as TGTGCCATAGGACTAGCTAATGAGCAGTTCTTC.

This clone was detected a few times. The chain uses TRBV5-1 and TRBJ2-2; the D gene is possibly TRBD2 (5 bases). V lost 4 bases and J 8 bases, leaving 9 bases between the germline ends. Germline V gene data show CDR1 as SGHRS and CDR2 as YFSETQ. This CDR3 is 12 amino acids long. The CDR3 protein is CASSLGLGELFF. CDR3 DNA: TGCGCCAGCAGCCTTGGACTTGGGGAGCTGTTTTTT. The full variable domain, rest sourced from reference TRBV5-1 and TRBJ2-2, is KAGVTQTPRYLIKTRGQQVTLSCSPISGHRSVSWYQQTPGQGLQFLFEYFSETQRNKGNFPGRFSGRQFSNSRSEMNVSTLELGDSALYLCASSLGLGELFFGEGSRLTVL.

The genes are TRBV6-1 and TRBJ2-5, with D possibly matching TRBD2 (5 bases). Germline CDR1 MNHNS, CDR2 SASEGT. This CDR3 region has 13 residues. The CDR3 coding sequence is TGTGCATGCAAAAGCGGTGACCGAGAGACCCAGTACTTC. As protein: CACKSGDRETQYF.

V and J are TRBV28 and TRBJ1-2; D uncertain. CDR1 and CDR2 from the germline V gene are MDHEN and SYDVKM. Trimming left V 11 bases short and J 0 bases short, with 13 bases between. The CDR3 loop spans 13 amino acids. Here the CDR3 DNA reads TGTGCCTCATTGACGACTACTAACTATGGCTACACCTTC. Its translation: CASLTTTNYGYTF.

CDR3 sequence reads: CASSPPGSYNEQFF. The CDR3 bases are TGTGCCAGCAGCCCCCCCGGCTCCTACAATGAGCAGTTCTTC. The chain is built from TRBV7-3 and TRBJ2-1; no clear D. V was pared by 5 bases and J by 0 bases, with 8 bases between. CDR1 and CDR2 from the germline V gene are SGHTA and FQGTGA. The CDR3 is 14 residues long.

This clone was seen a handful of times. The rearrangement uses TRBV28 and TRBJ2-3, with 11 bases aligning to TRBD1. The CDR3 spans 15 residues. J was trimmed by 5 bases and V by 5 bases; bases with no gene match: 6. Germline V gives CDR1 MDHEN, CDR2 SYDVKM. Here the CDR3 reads CASSGGTGGEDTQYF. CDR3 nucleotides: TGTGCCAGCAGTGGCGGGACAGGGGGGGAAGATACGCAGTATTTT.

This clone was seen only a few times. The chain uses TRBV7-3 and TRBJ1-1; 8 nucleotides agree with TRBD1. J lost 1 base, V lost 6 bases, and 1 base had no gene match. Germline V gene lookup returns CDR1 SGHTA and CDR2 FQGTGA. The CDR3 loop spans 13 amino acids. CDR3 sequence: CASSQGANTEAFF. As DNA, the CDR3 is TGTGCCAGCAGTCAGGGGGCGAACACTGAAGCTTTCTTT. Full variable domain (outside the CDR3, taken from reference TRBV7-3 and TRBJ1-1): GAGVSQTPSNKVTEKGKYVELRCDPISGHTALYWYRQSLGQGPEFLIYFQGTGAADDSGLPNDRFFAVRPEGSVSTLKIQRTERGDSAVYLCASSQGANTEAFFGQGTRLTVV.

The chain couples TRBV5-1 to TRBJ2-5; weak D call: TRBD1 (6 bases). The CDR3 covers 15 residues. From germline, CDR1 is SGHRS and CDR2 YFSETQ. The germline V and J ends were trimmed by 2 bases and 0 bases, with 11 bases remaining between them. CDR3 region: CASSFQGSYQETQYF. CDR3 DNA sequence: TGCGCCAGCAGCTTCCAGGGGTCGTACCAAGAGACCCAGTACTTC. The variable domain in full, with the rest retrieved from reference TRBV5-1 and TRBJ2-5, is KAGVTQTPRYLIKTRGQQVTLSCSPISGHRSVSWYQQTPGQGLQFLFEYFSETQRNKGNFPGRFSGRQFSNSRSEMNVSTLELGDSALYLCASSFQGSYQETQYFGPGTRLLVL.

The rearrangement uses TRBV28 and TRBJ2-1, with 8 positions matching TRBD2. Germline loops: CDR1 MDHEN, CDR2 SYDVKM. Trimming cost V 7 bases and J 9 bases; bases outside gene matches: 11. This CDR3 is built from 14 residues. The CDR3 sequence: CASIVRGGSGEQFF. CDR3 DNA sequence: TGTGCCAGCATTGTCCGGGGGGGTTCCGGTGAGCAGTTCTTC.

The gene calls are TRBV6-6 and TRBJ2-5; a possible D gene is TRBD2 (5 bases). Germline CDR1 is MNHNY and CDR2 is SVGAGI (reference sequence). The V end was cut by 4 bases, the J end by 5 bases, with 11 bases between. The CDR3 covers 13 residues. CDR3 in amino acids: CASSSSSWETQYF. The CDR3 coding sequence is TGTGCCAGCAGTTCTAGCTCTTGGGAGACCCAGTACTTC.

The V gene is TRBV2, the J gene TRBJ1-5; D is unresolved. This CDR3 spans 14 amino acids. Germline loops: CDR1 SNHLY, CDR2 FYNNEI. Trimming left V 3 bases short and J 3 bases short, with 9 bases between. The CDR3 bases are TGTGCCAGCAGTGACTCTCAGATCAATCAGCCCCAGCATTTT. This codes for CASSDSQINQPQHF.

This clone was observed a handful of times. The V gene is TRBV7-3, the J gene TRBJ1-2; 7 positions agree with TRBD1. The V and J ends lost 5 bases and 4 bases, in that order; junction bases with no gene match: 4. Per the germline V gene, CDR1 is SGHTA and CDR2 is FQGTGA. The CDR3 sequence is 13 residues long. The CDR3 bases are TGTGCCAGCAGCCCCGGGACAGCCTATGGCTACACCTTC. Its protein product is CASSPGTAYGYTF.

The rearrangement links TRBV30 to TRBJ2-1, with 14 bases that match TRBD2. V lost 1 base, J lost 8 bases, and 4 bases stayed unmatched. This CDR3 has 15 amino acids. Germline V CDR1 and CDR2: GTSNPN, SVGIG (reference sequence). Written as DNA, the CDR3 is TGTGCCTGGAGTGACGGGACTAGCGGGAGTGATGAGCAGTTCTTC. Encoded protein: CAWSDGTSGSDEQFF.

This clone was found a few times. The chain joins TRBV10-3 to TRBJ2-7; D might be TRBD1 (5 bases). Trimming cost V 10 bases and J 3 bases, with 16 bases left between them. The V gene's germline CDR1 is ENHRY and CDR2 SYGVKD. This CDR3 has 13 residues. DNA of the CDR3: TGTGCCACCTACCAGGGAACCAACTACGAGCAGTACTTC. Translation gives CATYQGTNYEQYF.